A single sample is the source of the 8 T cell receptor beta chains below, sequenced in a study of cytomegalovirus exposure and HLA in healthy donors (dated by TCRdb to about 2017). Library generation was performed with the immunoSEQ multiplex PCR assay. As stored in TCRdb, this immuneACCESS dataset retains in-frame rearrangements with V and J assigned. A fraction of the clones does not appear; measured against another copy, unresolved V genes explain less than half of the discrepancy, and the remainder lacks a known reason. The sample table contains about 130,000 clones; only one count was recorded for 88% of them. 1.4% to 1.5% of the sample belongs to the ten largest clones. Sample: PBMCs. The receptors here all came from a man aged 30 to 39 in good health and CMV-seronegative.

The chain combines TRBV18 with TRBJ2-7; 11 nucleotides match TRBD1. Trimming removed 4 bases from V and 5 bases from J; junction bases left unmatched: 10. CDR1 is KGHSH, CDR2 LQKENI, per germline. The CDR3 covers 16 residues. The CDR3 region has the DNA TGTGCCAGCTCACTTTTTTCTCCGGGACAGGGGGACGAGCAGTACTTC. Its protein is CASSLFSPGQGDEQYF. The variable domain in full, completed from reference TRBV18 and TRBJ2-7, reads NAGVMQNPRHLVRRRGQEARLRCSPMKGHSHVYWYRQLPEEGLKFMVYLQKENIIDESGMPKERFSAEFPKEGPSILRIQQVVRGDSAAYFCASSLFSPGQGDEQYFGPGTRLTVT.

The chain employs TRBV27 and TRBJ2-5; no definite D call. With 10 bases removed from V and 2 bases from J, the gap between germline ends came to 17 bases. CDR3 size: 14 residues. Germline V gene sequence: CDR1 MNHEY, CDR2 SMNVEV (reference sequence). The CDR3 DNA follows: TGTGCCACCAGGCCCAACAGCCTTCAAGAGACCCAGTACTTC. It encodes CATRPNSLQETQYF.

This sequence joins TRBV11-2 and TRBJ1-2, with a possible D match to TRBD1 (5 bases). V was trimmed by 4 bases and J by 2 bases, leaving 14 bases between them. CDR1 SGHAT and CDR2 FQNNGV come from the germline V gene. This CDR3 is 15 amino acids long. CDR3 residues: CASSSPPRGNYGYTF. DNA for the CDR3: TGTGCCAGCAGCTCCCCCCCACGGGGGAACTATGGCTACACCTTC.

This sequence joins TRBV15 and TRBJ1-1, with D perhaps TRBD1 (5 bases). The CDR3 has 13 amino acids. Germline values: CDR1 LNHNV, CDR2 YYDKDF (reference sequence). V was cut by 0 bases and J by 7 bases, with 9 bases left in between. The CDR3 DNA sequence: TGTGCCACCAGCAGAGATCGACAGAATGAAGCTTTCTTT. Its translation is CATSRDRQNEAFF.

This clone was detected a few times. The chain carries TRBV6-5 and TRBJ2-7, with TRBD1 matching 7 bases. CDR3 length equals 14 residues. J was trimmed by 2 bases and V by 6 bases; bases with no gene match: 7. The germline CDR1 and CDR2 sequences are MNHEY and SVGAGI. As DNA, the CDR3 is TGTGCCAGCAGAGACAAAGGGGGCCCCTACGAGCAGTACTTC. It yields the protein CASRDKGGPYEQYF.

This chain links TRBV7-2 with TRBJ2-3; TRBD2 might be the D (6 bases). V lost 6 bases and J lost 1, with 11 bases in between. From germline, CDR1 is SGHTA and CDR2 FQGNSA. This CDR3 contains 14 residues. The CDR3 reads CASRSGTGTDTQYF. The CDR3 nucleotides are TGTGCCAGCAGATCCGGGACTGGCACAGATACGCAGTATTTT.

The chain uses TRBV5-5 and TRBJ2-7, with 8 bases identical to TRBD2. The length of the CDR3 is 16 residues. After removal of 4 bases from V and 6 bases from J, the junction contained 15 bases not matched to a gene. Germline V gene sequence: CDR1 SGHKS, CDR2 YYEKEE (reference sequence). CDR3 residues: CASSQSAGVVVREQYF. The CDR3 DNA is TGTGCCAGCAGCCAGTCAGCGGGAGTCGTAGTCCGCGAGCAGTACTTC.

The chain joins TRBV28 to TRBJ2-2, with TRBD2 identical over 12 bases. The length of the CDR3 is 15 residues. The V gene's germline CDR1 is MDHEN and CDR2 SYDVKM. V was pared by 8 bases and J by 2 bases, with 3 bases of the junction left unmatched. CDR3 sequence reads: CASVGLAGNTGELFF. CDR3 nucleotide sequence: TGTGCCAGCGTCGGACTAGCGGGAAACACCGGGGAGCTGTTTTTT.